A selection of T cell receptor beta chains follows, all from one sample in a study of low-dose radiotherapy and immunotherapy resistance in tumors. In TCRdb, the reads were re-called with MiXCR into one record per CDR3 protein. The sample lists around 68,000 distinct CDR3 sequences, about 26% seen once, with 5.5% to 8% in the top ten. The sequencing used PBMCs, collected before treatment. Receptor source: a male donor with rectosigmoid adenocarcinoma. The CDR3 runs from the conserved cysteine through the conserved F or W. Fields, in order: D gene, CDR3 length, clone size, V gene, J gene, CDR3 DNA, CDR3 protein. A D gene is named only where the DNA matches it firmly. Not all rows give a size; the values are once, few, many and, for expanded clones, a class.

D: TRBD2
length: 17
size: many
V: TRBV28
J: TRBJ2-3
DNA: TGTGCCAGCAGTTTCCTATGGCGGGGGGGGAGCACAGATACGCAGTATTTT
CDR3: CASSFLWRGGSTDTQYF

D: -
length: 15
size: many
V: TRBV21-1
J: TRBJ2-7
DNA: TGTGCCAGCATCACACTAGCGGAATTAACCTACGAGCAGTACTTC
CDR3: CASITLAELTYEQYF

D: TRBD1
length: 14
size: -
V: TRBV12-3/TRBV12-4
J: TRBJ2-3
DNA: TGTGCCAGCAGCCCCCGGGACAGCCCAGATACGCAGTATTTT
CDR3: CASSPRDSPDTQYF

D: -
length: 13
size: many
V: TRBV7-2
J: TRBJ2-2
DNA: TGTGCCAGCAGCTTCGTCAAGTCCGGGGAGCTGTTTTTT
CDR3: CASSFVKSGELFF

D: -
length: 16
size: -
V: TRBV11-2
J: TRBJ2-7
DNA: TGTGCCAGCAGCCCCGAGGCCGGGACGACATCCTACGAGCAGTACTTC
CDR3: CASSPEAGTTSYEQYF

D: -
length: 14
size: -
V: TRBV19
J: TRBJ2-5
DNA: TGTGCCAGTAGTACAGGGACTGGACAAGAGACCCAGTACTTC
CDR3: CASSTGTGQETQYF

D: -
length: 12
size: many
V: TRBV29-1
J: TRBJ2-3
DNA: TGCAGCGTACTAATTTCCACAGATACGCAGTATTTT
CDR3: CSVLISTDTQYF

D: -
length: 12
size: many
V: TRBV2
J: TRBJ1-6
DNA: TGTGCCAGCAGTGTTTCGAATTCACCCCTCCACTTT
CDR3: CASSVSNSPLHF

D: TRBD1
length: 13
size: many
V: TRBV7-8
J: TRBJ2-7
DNA: TGTGCCAGCAGCTTAGTGGTCCAGGGGGCCCTTTACTTC
CDR3: CASSLVVQGALYF

D: -
length: 16
size: many
V: TRBV7-3
J: TRBJ2-1
DNA: TGTGCCAGCAGCTTATTGTCTACCCCCGTTAGCGATGAGCAGTTCTTC
CDR3: CASSLLSTPVSDEQFF

D: TRBD2
length: 15
size: many
V: TRBV28
J: TRBJ2-1
DNA: TGTGCCAGCACCCGGGGACTAGGGGGATACAATGAGCAGTTCTTC
CDR3: CASTRGLGGYNEQFF

D: -
length: 15
size: -
V: TRBV5-4
J: TRBJ2-1
DNA: TGTGCCAGCAGCTTGGGCGGAAACCCCTACAATGAGCAGTTCTTC
CDR3: CASSLGGNPYNEQFF

D: -
length: 16
size: many
V: TRBV27
J: TRBJ2-1
DNA: TGTGCCAGCATCCCCACGAGCGCGAGCTCCTACAATGAGCAGTTCTTC
CDR3: CASIPTSASSYNEQFF

D: -
length: 17
size: many
V: TRBV6-2/TRBV6-3
J: TRBJ1-6
DNA: TGTGCCAGCAGTTACTCGAAAAGTTGGCGGAAGACCTCACCCCTCCACTTT
CDR3: CASSYSKSWRKTSPLHF

D: -
length: 15
size: many
V: TRBV4-2
J: TRBJ2-5
DNA: TGTGCCAGCAGCCAAGAACTAGGACTTAAAGAGACCCAGTACTTC
CDR3: CASSQELGLKETQYF

D: -
length: 12
size: many
V: TRBV29-1
J: TRBJ2-3
DNA: TGCAGCGTTGATAGGAACGGGGATACGCAGTATTTT
CDR3: CSVDRNGDTQYF